The entry below gives a single TCR beta chain sequence along with its context. The data were taken from a study of blood T cell repertoires in COVID-19. Across the study: The United States, Italy and Spain were the sources of the acute and convalescent COVID-19 samples. From T cells, B-cell-depleted T cells, or PBMCs came the material, which was cDNA or gDNA.

CDR3 size: 13 residues. Per the germline V gene, CDR1 is SGDLS and CDR2 is YYNGEE. Deletions cut 4 bases from V and 2 bases from J, with 9 bases between. Per the original data handling: Estimation of nucleated cell counts was performed using reference gene primer amplification. Using immunoSEQ multiplex PCR, the repertoire was profiled, and TCRdb retains in-frame clones only, with some absent. The DNA gave D and trimming, while V, J and clone size come from that table. The data contain roughly 120,000 clones, approximately 87% of them singletons. The TCR was taken from a woman aged 55-70 years with acute or convalescent COVID-19. The sample consisted of peripheral blood. The genes are TRBV9 and TRBJ1-1; D not certain. CDR3 sequence: CASSKHPNTEAFF. DNA for the CDR3: TGTGCCAGCAGCAAGCACCCAAACACTGAAGCTTTCTTT.